The sequence of this T cell receptor beta chain was determined in a study of blood T cells in healthy people across ages (dated by TCRdb to between 2014 and 2017). As for the study more broadly: In model experiments, template switching captured about one uniquely barcoded TCR beta cDNA molecule for every two T cells. The study measured age-related changes in TCR beta repertoire diversity using deep sequencing normalized with unique cDNA molecular identifiers. Four age groups were formed from the donors: young (average 16 years), middle-aged (less than 40), aged (62) and long-lived (less than 85). To avoid experimental bias, donors of different ages were distributed randomly across sequencing lanes. The study analyzed two additional independent replicas of 1 million unique cDNA reads from the same blood draw for two donors, one aged 18 to 30 and one aged 80 or older. What the work shows at the level of the full study, not this receptor alone: Observed TCR beta diversity correlated strongly with the percentage of naive T cells measured by flow cytometry. Estimates of total diversity based on one million sequenced T cells were considered lower bounds and underestimates. Conclusive comparison of naive and antigen-experienced compartments was prevented by the profiling of bulk unsorted PBMCs. The CMV infection status of donors was not known, potentially confounding age-related changes in expanded clonotypes. Compared with the aged group, the long-lived group had more naive CD4+ T cells, fewer expanded clones and increased TCR diversity, a pattern suggesting age selection. Observed TCR beta diversity per million T cells fell roughly linearly with age, and a significant reduction was already apparent by age around 40.

Systemically healthy Caucasian individuals from Russia, around 38 in total and aged roughly 6 to 100 years, were included as donors. Around 10 milliliters of peripheral blood were drawn from each donor into EDTA-treated Vacutainer tubes. Ficoll-Paque density-gradient centrifugation was used to isolate PBMCs, with at least 7 million obtained per sample. Total RNA was extracted from PBMCs with Trizol reagent, with at least 5.5 micrograms obtained per sample. Naive CD45RAhigh/CD27high T cell percentages were measured by flow cytometry on a PBMC aliquot from every donor. This clonotype has just one count. This receptor's antigen is unknown. Base qualities are not at hand, and no much larger clone is one base apart. A single read is weak support. Inclusive of the bounding cysteine and phenylalanine, the CDR3 is 19 residues long. Here the CDR3 DNA is all that survives: 57 bases in frame from base 1. Library method: 5' RACE. The sequencing machine was an Illumina HiSeq 2500. A second 7 to 11 cycle PCR used a sample-barcoded 5' primer and a J-beta primer mix. Each TCR beta cDNA molecule received a unique molecular identifier from a template-switch 5' adaptor carrying 12 random nucleotides. Each sample yielded at least 3 million CDR3-containing paired-end reads. First-strand cDNA was synthesized from all RNA with the Mint cDNA synthesis kit, primed by a TRBC-specific oligonucleotide. Following uracil-DNA glycosylase treatment, all cDNA underwent a first 18-cycle PCR with the universal primers M1SS and BC2_uni_R. Regarding the original processing steps: Normalization of each sample was performed by random selection of 1 million high-quality reads, each carrying a distinct molecular identifier. Instead of being binned into consensus sequences, reads that shared molecular identifiers were thrown out. MiTCR, run with a Q25 quality threshold and the strictest error-elimination algorithm, handled CDR3 identification, clonotype clustering and error correction. A nonparametric unseen species model with Euler transformation was used to estimate lower-bound total TCR beta diversity. TCRdb reworked the public reads: Q25 trimming with fastp, MiXCR clone assembly, productive beta chains retained. For every CDR3 protein sequence, its rows merge into one entry that carries the most common genes and DNA. These V and J calls rely on TCRdb rather than the paper's analysis. This sample comprises roughly 680,000 distinct CDR3 sequences, over 45% of them detected only once. The top ten constitute around 32% of the sample.

The sequence derives from a woman in her sixties or seventies in good health. Recombination linked TRBV21-1 to TRBJ2-3; TRBD2 reflects the table's D call only, with no check against the DNA. TRBV21-1 is shown as a pseudogene. What was sequenced was blood. The DNA reads TGTGCCAGCAGCTCCCCACCCCATTTCAAGGTCTGGGGAGGAGATACGCAGTATTTT. This codes for CASSSPPHFKVWGGDTQYF.